This T cell receptor (beta chain) was retrieved from a study of CD8 T cells in ankylosing spondylitis. This clonotype was seen more than once but under ten times. Antigen: not known. By quantitative 5'-RACE with molecular barcodes, the TCR beta libraries were made. TCRdb fed the 5' RACE reads into MiXCR, producing one record per CDR3 protein. Of about 210,000 distinct CDR3 sequences in the sample, about 7.3% are singletons; the top ten hold more than 13%. The ends lost 5 bases at V and 8 bases at J; junction bases unmatched: 6. Germline CDR1 and CDR2: SGDLS and YYNGEE. The length of the CDR3 is 13 residues. General study results and limits: Blood from ankylosing spondylitis patients appeared to carry a characteristic roughly eight-variant TCR beta motif.

J is TRBJ2-1 and V is TRBV9; TRBD2 matches at 8 bases. This TCR was recovered from a male donor with ankylosing spondylitis. Sequencing input: blood, either unsorted or a sorted T cell fraction (not recorded which). The CDR3 region is CASRTSGSHEQFF. CDR3 bases: TGTGCCAGCAGGACCAGCGGGAGCCATGAGCAGTTCTTC.